One and the same sample provided the 17 T cell receptor beta chains below, sequenced in a study of technical replicates of blood from several donors. TCRdb's table, derived via immunoSEQ multiplex PCR, lists solely in-frame clones and lacks some. This table holds tens of thousands of clones, approximately 91% found once. Sample: T cells isolated from PBMCs. The receptor set was obtained from a human donor in good health.

The chain combines TRBV28 with TRBJ2-7, with D perhaps TRBD2 (5 bases). V shed 6 bases and J shed 6 bases, with 9 bases lying between them. The CDR3 is 11 amino acids. The germline CDR1 and CDR2 sequences are MDHEN and SYDVKM. CDR3 residues: CASSSGGEQYF. In nucleotides, the CDR3 is TGTGCCAGCAGCTCCGGAGGCGAGCAGTACTTC.

This chain uses TRBV7-3 with TRBJ2-3; 10 bases agree with TRBD1. Germline lookup yields CDR1 SGHTA and CDR2 FQGTGA. The CDR3 is made up of 15 amino acids. J lost 5 bases, V lost 2 bases, and 4 bases had no gene match. The CDR3 spells CASSLVWDRGDTQYF. In DNA form, the CDR3 reads TGTGCCAGCAGCTTAGTTTGGGACAGGGGAGATACGCAGTATTTT.

V gene TRBV4-2 combines with J gene TRBJ2-1; 7 nucleotides agree with TRBD2. V was pared by 8 bases and J by 10 bases, with 11 bases of the junction left unmatched. The CDR3 contains 13 residues. From germline, CDR1 is LGHNA and CDR2 YNFKEQ. The CDR3 DNA sequence: TGTGCCAGCTGGGGGGAGCGGGAAAACGAGCAGTTCTTC. Amino acid sequence: CASWGERENEQFF.

The CDR3, as DNA: TGTGCCAGCAGTTCATTACTACTTGGCACTGAAGCTTTCTTT. It codes for CASSSLLLGTEAFF. This chain connects TRBV28 to TRBJ1-1; no definite D call. The CDR3 extends over 14 amino acids. Germline V CDR1 and CDR2: MDHEN, SYDVKM. V lost 4 bases and J lost 4, with 13 bases in between.

Of note for this clone: At one end, the junction sequence differs from germline, possibly due to a read error. V gene TRBV2 combines with J gene TRBJ1-2, with D perhaps TRBD1 (6 bases). The CDR3 length is 14 residues. Per the germline V gene, CDR1 is SNHLY and CDR2 is FYNNEI. CDR3 bases: TGTGCCAGCATTGAAGGTTTGGGGGGGCGAGGCTACACCTTC. Its translation: CASIEGLGGRGYTF.

This chain connects TRBV11-2 to TRBJ2-3; tentative D call: TRBD2 (5 bases). The germline gives CDR1 SGHAT, CDR2 FQNNGV. V gave up 5 bases and J gave up 4 bases, with 10 bases separating them. The CDR3 sequence is 13 residues long. CDR3 in amino acids: CASSLRRPDTQYF. The CDR3 DNA reads as TGTGCCAGCAGCCTTCGGAGGCCAGATACGCAGTATTTT.

The count of this clone is one. CDR3 sequence: CASSEARSTEAFF. The CDR3 nucleotides read TGTGCCAGCAGTGAAGCGAGGAGTACTGAAGCTTTCTTT. This rearrangement joins TRBV6-1 to TRBJ1-1; D gene unclear. With 0 bases removed from V and 5 bases from J, the gap between germline ends came to 7 bases. Germline lookup yields CDR1 MNHNS and CDR2 SASEGT. The length of the CDR3 is 13 residues.

The chain links TRBV6-1 to TRBJ2-1; 10 bases line up with TRBD2. The germline CDR1 and CDR2 sequences are MNHNS and SASEGT. Germline trimming cut 3 bases from V and 5 bases from J; bases unmatched to any gene: 7. The length of the CDR3 is 16 residues. The CDR3 nucleotides read TGTGCCAGCAGTGAGGATAGACTAGCGGGCGACAATGAGCAGTTCTTC. It yields the protein CASSEDRLAGDNEQFF.

The chain carries TRBV7-3 and TRBJ2-2; tentatively, D is TRBD2 (5 bases). Looked up from germline, CDR1 is SGHTA and CDR2 is FQGTGA. Trimming took 7 bases from V and 0 from J, leaving 18 bases between them. CDR3 length equals 17 residues. The CDR3, as DNA: TGTGCCAGCACCGAGGGATCAGGCCGACCGAACACCGGGGAGCTGTTTTTT. This sequence encodes CASTEGSGRPNTGELFF.

The chain joins TRBV11-2 to TRBJ2-5; D remains ambiguous. The germline V gene has CDR1 SGHAT and CDR2 FQNNGV. The CDR3 contains 16 residues. V was pared by 1 base and J by 0 bases, with 12 bases between. The CDR3 loop reads CASSLAWAQNQETQYF. The CDR3 bases are TGTGCCAGCAGCTTAGCCTGGGCACAGAACCAAGAGACCCAGTACTTC.

J is TRBJ2-1 and V is TRBV5-1; 10 nucleotides align to TRBD2. Germline CDR1 reads SGHRS; CDR2 reads YFSETQ. V shed 0 bases, J shed 9 bases, and the junction held 6 bases outside the gene matches. CDR3 length equals 15 residues. CDR3 loop: CASSLASGRYGEQFF. The CDR3 region has the DNA TGCGCCAGCAGCTTGGCTAGCGGGAGATACGGTGAGCAGTTCTTC.

V is TRBV7-2 and J is TRBJ1-1; a weak D match, TRBD1 (5 bases). The CDR3 consists of 14 residues. Trimming removed 4 bases from V and 0 bases from J, with 9 bases in between. CDR1 and CDR2 (germline): SGHTA, FQGNSA. The CDR3 sequence: CASSSQAMNTEAFF. In nucleotides, the CDR3 is TGTGCCAGCAGCTCACAGGCTATGAACACTGAAGCTTTCTTT. The full variable domain, in which reference TRBV7-2 and TRBJ1-1 provide the parts outside the CDR3, is GAGVSQSPSNKVTEKGKDVELRCDPISGHTALYWYRQSLGQGLEFLIYFQGNSAPDKSGLPSDRFSAERTGGSVSTLTIQRTQQEDSAVYLCASSSQAMNTEAFFGQGTRLTVV.

The chain links TRBV4-2 to TRBJ2-7; D possibly corresponds to TRBD1 (5 bases). V gave up 1 base and J gave up 2 bases, with 6 bases separating them. This CDR3 has 13 residues. Germline lookup yields CDR1 LGHNA and CDR2 YNFKEQ. The CDR3 sequence is CASSQGGAYEQYF. In DNA form, the CDR3 reads TGTGCCAGCAGCCAAGGGGGCGCCTACGAGCAGTACTTC.

V gene TRBV6-6 combines with J gene TRBJ1-5; D remains unclear. This CDR3 has 15 amino acids. Per germline, CDR1 MNHNY and CDR2 SVGAGI (reference sequence). Trimming pared 0 bases from V and 3 bases from J, leaving 9 bases between. This CDR3 is CASSYSSTVNQPQHF. CDR3 nucleotides: TGTGCCAGCAGTTACTCGAGCACAGTCAATCAGCCCCAGCATTTT.

The chain uses TRBV27 and TRBJ2-7; 10 positions match TRBD2. Germline CDR1 MNHEY, CDR2 SMNVEV (reference sequence). The CDR3 totals 15 residues. The junction had 5 bases not matched to a gene; V was cut back by 3 bases and J by 3 bases. This CDR3 is CASSFRTSGIYEQYF. The CDR3, as DNA: TGTGCCAGCAGTTTTCGGACTAGCGGCATCTACGAGCAGTACTTC.

J is TRBJ1-2 and V is TRBV2; 8 positions agree with TRBD1. CDR1 is SNHLY and CDR2 is FYNNEI in the germline V gene. V gave up 6 bases and J gave up 1 base; unmatched junction bases: 7. This CDR3 is built from 15 residues. The CDR3 nucleotides read TGTGCCAGCAGGCCTGACAGGGGTAATAACTATGGCTACACCTTC. This translates into CASRPDRGNNYGYTF.

The CDR3 loop reads CASSLAGQPYGYTF. The CDR3 DNA reads TGTGCCAGCAGCTTAGCGGGACAGCCCTATGGCTACACCTTC. The chain employs TRBV7-8 and TRBJ1-2; 7 nucleotides align to TRBD1. The ends lost 0 bases at V and 4 bases at J; junction bases unmatched: 2. The CDR3 totals 14 residues. Germline V gene lookup returns CDR1 SGHVS and CDR2 FQNEAQ.